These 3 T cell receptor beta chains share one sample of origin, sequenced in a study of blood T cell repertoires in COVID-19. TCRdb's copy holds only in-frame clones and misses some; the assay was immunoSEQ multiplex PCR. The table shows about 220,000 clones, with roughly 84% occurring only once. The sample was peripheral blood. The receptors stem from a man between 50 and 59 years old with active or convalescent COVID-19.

The CDR3 DNA is TGTGCCAGCAGCTTAGCTGGGACTAGCGGGTACAATGAGCAGTTCTTC. Its translation: CASSLAGTSGYNEQFF. V usage is TRBV7-2 and J usage is TRBJ2-1; 12 bases are a match to TRBD2. V was clipped by 0 bases and J by 4 bases; unmatched bases: 1. Germline CDR1 reads SGHTA; CDR2 reads FQGNSA. CDR3 length: 16 residues.

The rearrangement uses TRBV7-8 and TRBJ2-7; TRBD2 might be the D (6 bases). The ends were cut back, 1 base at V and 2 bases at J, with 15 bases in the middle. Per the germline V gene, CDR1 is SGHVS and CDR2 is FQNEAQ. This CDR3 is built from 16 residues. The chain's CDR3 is CASSLVNSGVPYEQYV. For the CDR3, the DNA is TGTGCCAGCAGCTTAGTTAACTCGGGGGTTCCCTACGAGCAGTACGTC.

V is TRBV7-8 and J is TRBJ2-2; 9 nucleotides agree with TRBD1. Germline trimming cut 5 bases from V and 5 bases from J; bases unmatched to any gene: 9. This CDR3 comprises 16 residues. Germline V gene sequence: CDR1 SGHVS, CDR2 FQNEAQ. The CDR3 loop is CASSARDRDETGELFF. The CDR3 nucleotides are TGTGCCAGCAGCGCCCGGGACAGGGACGAGACCGGGGAGCTGTTTTTT.